A single sample gave rise to the 23 T cell receptor beta chains below, sequenced in a study of Ad26.COV2.S vaccination and SARS-CoV-2 variants. Sample treatment: some 20 received Ad26.COV2.S at low or high dose, single or two shots; about 5 received placebo; per-sample allocation not given. After the first vaccine or placebo injection, samples were drawn on day 63. Here immunoSEQ multiplex PCR was the method, and the copy in TCRdb shows in-frame clones only, minus some. This table holds about 680,000 clones, 70% to 90% found once. This specimen consisted of peripheral blood, obtained in a trial of Ad26.COV2.S vaccine versus placebo. The receptors come from a person aged 18 to 59 who received the Ad26.COV2.S COVID-19 vaccine or a placebo.

J is TRBJ2-1 and V is TRBV24-1; no clear D gene. The CDR3 is 15 residues long. V was pared by 4 bases and J by 7 bases, with 16 bases between. The germline CDR1 and CDR2 sequences are KGHDR and SFDVKD. CDR3 in amino acids: CATSDSRPPRNEQFF. The CDR3 nucleotides are TGTGCCACCAGTGACTCTAGACCACCTCGTAATGAGCAGTTCTTC.

The CDR3 sequence: CASSAGQIGGATNEKLFF. CDR3 bases: TGCGCCAGCAGCGCAGGACAGATCGGGGGGGCAACTAATGAAAAACTGTTTTTT. The gene calls are TRBV5-1 and TRBJ1-4; a possible D gene is TRBD1 (6 bases). This CDR3 comprises 18 residues. CDR1 and CDR2 (germline): SGHRS, YFSETQ. Trimming stripped 4 bases from V and 0 bases from J, with 19 bases between.

V is TRBV2 and J is TRBJ1-2, with TRBD1 matching over 7 bases. Germline CDR1 is SNHLY and CDR2 is FYNNEI. After removal of 8 bases from V and 8 bases from J, the junction contained 8 bases not matched to a gene. The CDR3 consists of 12 residues. CDR3 bases: TGTGCCAGCCCAGGGGGGCCCGGCGGCTACACCTTC. Translation gives CASPGGPGGYTF.

This sequence joins TRBV5-1 and TRBJ1-1; 7 positions match TRBD1. CDR3 length equals 16 residues. Germline V gene sequence: CDR1 SGHRS, CDR2 YFSETQ. Trimming took 0 bases from V and 1 from J; bases not matched to a gene: 6. The CDR3 region is CASSLVPGGANTEAFF. The CDR3 DNA reads as TGCGCCAGCAGCTTGGTGCCAGGGGGTGCGAACACTGAAGCTTTCTTT.

This chain joins TRBV18 and TRBJ1-3; tentative D call: TRBD1 (5 bases). V lost 4 bases, J lost 0 bases, and 13 bases lay in between. This CDR3 region has 16 residues. Per the germline V gene, CDR1 is KGHSH and CDR2 is LQKENI. The CDR3 DNA sequence: TGTGCCAGCTCACAAGAGGGGCTCAACTCTGGAAACACCATATATTTT. This sequence encodes CASSQEGLNSGNTIYF.

The chain combines TRBV18 with TRBJ2-7; a weak D match, TRBD1 (5 bases). Germline CDR1 reads KGHSH; CDR2 reads LQKENI. The CDR3 totals 14 residues. Trimming removed 6 bases from V and 0 bases from J, with 12 bases in between. The CDR3 spells CASSQLDSSYEQYF. CDR3 coding DNA: TGTGCCAGCTCCCAACTTGACAGCTCCTACGAGCAGTACTTC. Full variable domain (remainder filled in from reference TRBV18 and TRBJ2-7): NAGVMQNPRHLVRRRGQEARLRCSPMKGHSHVYWYRQLPEEGLKFMVYLQKENIIDESGMPKERFSAEFPKEGPSILRIQQVVRGDSAAYFCASSQLDSSYEQYFGPGTRLTVT.

This chain links TRBV12-5 with TRBJ2-1, with TRBD2 identical over 12 bases. V lost 1 base and J lost 4; bases outside the gene matches: 2. The CDR3 totals 16 residues. Germline-derived CDR1 and CDR2 are LGHNT and FRNRAP. CDR3 protein: CASGLGLAGAYNEQFF. In DNA form, the CDR3 reads TGTGCTAGTGGTTTGGGACTAGCGGGAGCATACAATGAGCAGTTCTTC. Full variable domain (missing parts from reference TRBV12-5 and TRBJ2-1): DARVTQTPRHKVTEMGQEVTMRCQPILGHNTVFWYRQTMMQGLELLAYFRNRAPLDDSGMPKDRFSAEMPDATLATLKIQPSEPRDSAVYFCASGLGLAGAYNEQFFGPGTRLTVL.

The chain couples TRBV29-1 to TRBJ2-7; D possibly corresponds to TRBD1 (6 bases). CDR1 is SQVTM, CDR2 ANQGSEA, per germline. Trimming left V 7 bases short and J 5 bases short, with 18 bases between. The CDR3 runs to 13 residues. The CDR3 nucleotides read TGCAGCGCCGAACAGGGAATCCAGAACGAGCAGTACTTC. This translates into CSAEQGIQNEQYF.

The gene calls are TRBV5-1 and TRBJ1-5; D is uncertain. Trimming took 0 bases from V and 0 from J, leaving 7 bases between them. Germline values: CDR1 SGHRS, CDR2 YFSETQ. The CDR3 spans 15 residues. For the CDR3, the DNA is TGCGCCAGCAGCTTGGCCGGGAATAGCAATCAGCCCCAGCATTTT. Translated, it gives CASSLAGNSNQPQHF.

The rearrangement links TRBV6-5 to TRBJ1-5; D gene ambiguous. The CDR3 covers 15 residues. V was trimmed by 6 bases and J by 0 bases, leaving 12 bases between them. Germline CDR1 reads MNHEY; CDR2 reads SVGAGI. The CDR3: CASRPLYNSNQPQHF. CDR3 coding DNA: TGTGCCAGCAGACCACTTTACAATAGCAATCAGCCCCAGCATTTT.

The J gene is TRBJ1-2, the V gene TRBV6-5; TRBD1 is a possible D gene (5 bases). The CDR3 extends over 15 amino acids. V dropped 0 bases and J dropped 4 bases, with 12 bases sitting between them. The V gene's germline CDR1 is MNHEY and CDR2 SVGAGI. CDR3 coding DNA: TGTGCCAGCAGTTACTCCGGGCACGGGGGCTATGGCTACACCTTC. Its protein product is CASSYSGHGGYGYTF.

The chain links TRBV7-2 to TRBJ2-7; D possibly corresponds to TRBD1 (6 bases). The V end lost 5 bases, the J end lost 1 base, and 12 bases lay between the germline ends. From germline, CDR1 is SGHTA and CDR2 FQGNSA. This CDR3 has 14 amino acids. The DNA of the CDR3 is TGTGCCAGCAGCGCCGACAGGTGGTCCTACGAGCAGTACTTC. Amino acid sequence: CASSADRWSYEQYF.

V is TRBV27 and J is TRBJ1-6; the D gene is possibly TRBD1 (6 bases). V dropped 6 bases and J dropped 9 bases, with 12 bases sitting between them. The CDR3 consists of 13 residues. Germline V gives CDR1 MNHEY, CDR2 SMNVEV (reference sequence). The CDR3 DNA follows: TGTGCCAGCAGACCTGGGGGCGGTTCACCCCTCCACTTT. Its translation: CASRPGGGSPLHF.

The chain recombines TRBV7-3 with TRBJ2-2; 7 bases line up with TRBD2. The CDR3 runs to 15 residues. The germline V gene has CDR1 SGHTA and CDR2 FQGTGA. Losses at the gene ends were 6 bases for V and 3 bases for J; bases not matched to a gene: 7. The CDR3 reads CASRVAGSYTGELFF. CDR3 DNA: TGTGCCAGCAGGGTAGCGGGTTCCTACACCGGGGAGCTGTTTTTT.

This rearrangement joins TRBV5-8 to TRBJ1-1; 8 bases align to TRBD1. Looked up from germline, CDR1 is SGHTS and CDR2 is YDEGEE. There are 18 residues in the CDR3. With V trimmed by 4 bases and J by 4 bases, 18 bases remained unmatched. The CDR3, as DNA: TGTGCCAGCAGCCGGAAACAGGGGGTCCGGTTGCGTTTCACTGAAGCTTTCTTT. Encoded protein: CASSRKQGVRLRFTEAFF.

CDR3 bases: TGTGCCAGCCGCCCGAGGGGATTTCATAGTGAGCAGTACTTC. Translated: CASRPRGFHSEQYF. This chain connects TRBV19 to TRBJ2-7; D is perhaps TRBD1 or TRBD2 (5 bases each). Germline V lookup: CDR1 LNHDA, CDR2 SQIVND (reference sequence). The CDR3 is 14 residues long. V lost 9 bases and J 7 bases, leaving 22 bases between the germline ends.

J is TRBJ2-2 and V is TRBV3-1 (or the pseudogene TRBV3-2); 9 bases line up with TRBD1. CDR1 is LGHDT, CDR2 YNNKEL, per germline (reference sequence). The CDR3 has 14 residues. Germline trimming cut 4 bases from V and 7 bases from J; bases unmatched to any gene: 4. CDR3 amino acids: CASSRGQGGGELFF. CDR3 nucleotides: TGTGCCAGCAGCCGGGGACAGGGTGGCGGGGAGCTGTTTTTT.

This clone was detected only a few times. For the CDR3, the DNA is TGTGCCAGCAGCTTTAAGGGGGTCTCCTACGAGCAGTACTTC. Protein sequence: CASSFKGVSYEQYF. The gene calls are TRBV5-6 and TRBJ2-7; tentatively, D is TRBD1 (6 bases). The CDR3 loop spans 14 amino acids. V shed 2 bases and J shed 0 bases, with 9 bases lying between them. Germline V gene lookup returns CDR1 SGHDT and CDR2 YYEEEE.

A single count supports this clone. V usage is TRBV9 and J usage is TRBJ1-1; D unresolved. Germline CDR1 SGDLS, CDR2 YYNGEE. With 4 bases removed from V and 5 bases from J, the gap between germline ends came to 12 bases. CDR3 size: 13 residues. The DNA of the CDR3 is TGTGCCAGCAGCCTACCCCCGAGTACTGAAGCTTTCTTT. It encodes CASSLPPSTEAFF.

This chain links TRBV30 with TRBJ2-1; D is unclear. The germline V gene has CDR1 GTSNPN and CDR2 SVGIG (reference sequence). The CDR3 spans 15 residues. With 0 bases removed from V and 2 bases from J, the gap between germline ends came to 11 bases. Written as DNA, the CDR3 is TGTGCCTGGAGTGTCCCTGACTCTACCTACAATGAGCAGTTCTTC. This sequence encodes CAWSVPDSTYNEQFF.

The V and J genes are TRBV3-1 (or the pseudogene TRBV3-2) and TRBJ2-3; the match to TRBD2 covers 13 bases. Germline loops: CDR1 LGHDT, CDR2 YNNKEL (reference sequence). The CDR3 is 18 amino acids. Trimming cost V 4 bases and J 7 bases; bases outside gene matches: 14. CDR3 sequence (DNA): TGTGCCAGCAGCCGCTCTCCCAAACTAGCGGGAGGGCCCTATACGCAGTATTTT. Its translation: CASSRSPKLAGGPYTQYF.

This rearrangement joins TRBV4-1 to TRBJ1-1, with 9 bases identical to TRBD1. The CDR3 sequence is 13 residues long. Per the germline V gene, CDR1 is MGHRA and CDR2 is YSYEKL. The junction had 1 base not matched to a gene; V was cut back by 2 bases and J by 6 bases. The CDR3 sequence: CASSQTGGPEAFF. The CDR3 nucleotides read TGCGCCAGCAGCCAAACAGGGGGCCCTGAAGCTTTCTTT.

This chain joins TRBV9 and TRBJ2-5; 7 positions agree with TRBD2. Trimming cost V 0 bases and J 4 bases; bases outside gene matches: 9. The germline V gene encodes CDR1 SGDLS and CDR2 YYNGEE. This CDR3 has 16 residues. The CDR3 spells CASSVAPRGGGETQYF. CDR3 DNA: TGTGCCAGCAGCGTAGCACCGCGGGGCGGGGGAGAGACCCAGTACTTC.